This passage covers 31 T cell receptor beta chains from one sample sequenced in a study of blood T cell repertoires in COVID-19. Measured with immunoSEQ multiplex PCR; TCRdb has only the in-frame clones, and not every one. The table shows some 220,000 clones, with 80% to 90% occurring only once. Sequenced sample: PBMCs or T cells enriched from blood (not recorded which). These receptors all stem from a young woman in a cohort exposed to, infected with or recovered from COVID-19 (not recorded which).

The DNA of the CDR3 is TGTGCCATCAGTGGACTAGAAGAGACCCAGTACTTC. Residues: CAISGLEETQYF. V is TRBV10-3 and J is TRBJ2-5, with D maybe TRBD2 (6 bases). This CDR3 is built from 12 residues. V lost 4 bases to trimming and J lost 3 bases, with 6 bases between them. The germline CDR1 and CDR2 sequences are ENHRY and SYGVKD.

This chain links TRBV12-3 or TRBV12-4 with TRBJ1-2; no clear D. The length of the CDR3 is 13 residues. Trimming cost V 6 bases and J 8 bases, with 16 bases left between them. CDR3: CASSPDTSGGYTF. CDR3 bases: TGTGCCAGCAGCCCCGACACCTCTGGCGGCTACACCTTC.

The CDR3: CASSQQVPDEKLFF. CDR3 in DNA: TGTGCCAGCAGCCAACAGGTCCCCGATGAAAAACTGTTTTTT. The rearrangement joins TRBV3-1 (or the pseudogene TRBV3-2) to TRBJ1-4, with no clear D. CDR3 length: 14 residues. Germline V gene sequence: CDR1 LGHDT, CDR2 YNNKEL (reference sequence). V was clipped by 2 bases and J by 6 bases, with 10 bases between them.

The CDR3 nucleotides are TGTGCCAGCAGCCGGGGACAGGGTGGTGAACTAGCCAAAAACATTCAGTACTTC. This codes for CASSRGQGGELAKNIQYF. V gene TRBV11-2 combines with J gene TRBJ2-4; TRBD1 agrees at 9 bases. J lost 0 bases, V lost 5 bases, and 11 bases had no gene match. The CDR3 covers 18 residues. In germline, CDR1 is SGHAT, CDR2 FQNNGV.

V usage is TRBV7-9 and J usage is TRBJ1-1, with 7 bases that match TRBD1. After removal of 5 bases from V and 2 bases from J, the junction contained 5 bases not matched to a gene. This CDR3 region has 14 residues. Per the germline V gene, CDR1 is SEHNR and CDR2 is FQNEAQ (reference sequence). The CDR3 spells CASSGGQANTEAFF. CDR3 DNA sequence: TGTGCCAGCAGCGGTGGACAGGCCAACACTGAAGCTTTCTTT.

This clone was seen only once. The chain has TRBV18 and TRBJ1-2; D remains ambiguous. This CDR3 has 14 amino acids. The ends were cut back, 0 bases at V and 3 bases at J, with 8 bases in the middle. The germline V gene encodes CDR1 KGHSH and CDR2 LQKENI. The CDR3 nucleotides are TGTGCCAGCTCACCACCGGCAGTATACTATGGCTACACCTTC. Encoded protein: CASSPPAVYYGYTF.

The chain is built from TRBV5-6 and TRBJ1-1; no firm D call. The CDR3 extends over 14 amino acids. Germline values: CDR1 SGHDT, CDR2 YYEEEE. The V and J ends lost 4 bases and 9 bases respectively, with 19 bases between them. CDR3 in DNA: TGTGCCAGCAGCCTTTTACTGGCAGGTTCGAAAGCTTTCTTT. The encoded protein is CASSLLLAGSKAFF. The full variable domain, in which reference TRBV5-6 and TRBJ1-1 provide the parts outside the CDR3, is DAGVTQSPTHLIKTRGQQVTLRCSPKSGHDTVSWYQQALGQGPQFIFQYYEEEERQRGNFPDRFSGHQFPNYSSELNVNALLLGDSALYLCASSLLLAGSKAFFGQGTRLTVV.

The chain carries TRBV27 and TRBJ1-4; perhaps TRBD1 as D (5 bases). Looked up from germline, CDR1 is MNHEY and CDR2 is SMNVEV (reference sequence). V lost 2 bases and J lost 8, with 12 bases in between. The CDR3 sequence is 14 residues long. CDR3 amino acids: CASSLEGRREKLFF. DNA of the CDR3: TGTGCCAGCAGTTTAGAGGGGAGGAGGGAAAAACTGTTTTTT.

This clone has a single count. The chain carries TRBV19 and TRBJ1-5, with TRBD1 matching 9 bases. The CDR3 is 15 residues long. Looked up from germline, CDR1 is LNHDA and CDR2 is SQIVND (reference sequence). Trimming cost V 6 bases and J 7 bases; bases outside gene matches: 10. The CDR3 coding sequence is TGTGCCAGTAGCAAGGACAGGGGAGGAGGGCAGCCCCAGCATTTT. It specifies CASSKDRGGGQPQHF.

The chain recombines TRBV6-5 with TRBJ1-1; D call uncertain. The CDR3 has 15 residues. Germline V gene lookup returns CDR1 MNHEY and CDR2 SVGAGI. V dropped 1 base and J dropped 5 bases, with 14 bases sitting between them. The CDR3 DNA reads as TGTGCCAGCAGTTACTGGGAGGGTATGGAAACTGAAGCTTTCTTT. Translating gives CASSYWEGMETEAFF.

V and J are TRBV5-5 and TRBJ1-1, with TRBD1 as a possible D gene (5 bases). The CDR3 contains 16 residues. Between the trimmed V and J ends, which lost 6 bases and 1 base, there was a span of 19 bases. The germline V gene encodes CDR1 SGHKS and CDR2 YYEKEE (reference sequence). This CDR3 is CASTSGPGHPNTEAFF. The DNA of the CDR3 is TGTGCCAGCACCAGTGGCCCAGGACATCCGAACACTGAAGCTTTCTTT.

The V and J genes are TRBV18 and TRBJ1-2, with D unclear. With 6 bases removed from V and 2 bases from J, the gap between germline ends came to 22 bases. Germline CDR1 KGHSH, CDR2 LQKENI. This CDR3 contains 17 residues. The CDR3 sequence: CASSPIAGEIENYGYTF. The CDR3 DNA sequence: TGTGCCAGCTCTCCAATCGCCGGGGAGATTGAGAACTATGGCTACACCTTC.

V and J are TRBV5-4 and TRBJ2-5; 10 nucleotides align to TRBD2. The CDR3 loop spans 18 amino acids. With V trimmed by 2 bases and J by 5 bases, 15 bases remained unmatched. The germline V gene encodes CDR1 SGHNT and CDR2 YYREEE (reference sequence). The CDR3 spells CASSLGVRRTSGYETQYF. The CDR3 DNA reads TGTGCCAGCAGCTTAGGAGTTAGAAGGACTAGCGGTTATGAGACCCAGTACTTC. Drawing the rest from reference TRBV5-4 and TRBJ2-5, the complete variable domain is ETGVTQSPTHLIKTRGQQVTLRCSSQSGHNTVSWYQQALGQGPQFIFQYYREEENGRGNFPPRFSGLQFPNYSSELNVNALELDDSALYLCASSLGVRRTSGYETQYFGPGTRLLVL.

The CDR3 region has the DNA TGTGCCTCCCTGCGAGCGGGAGGGGGAGCTACGCAGTATTTT. Amino acid sequence: CASLRAGGGATQYF. The rearrangement uses TRBV30 and TRBJ2-3; 10 bases agree with TRBD2. The CDR3 totals 14 residues. Germline assignment: CDR1 GTSNPN and CDR2 SVGIG (reference sequence). V lost 7 bases, J lost 8 bases, and 12 bases stayed unmatched.

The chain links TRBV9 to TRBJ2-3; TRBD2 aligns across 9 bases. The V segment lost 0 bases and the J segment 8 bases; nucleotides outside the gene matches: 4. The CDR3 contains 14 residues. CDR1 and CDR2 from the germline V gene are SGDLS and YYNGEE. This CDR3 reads CASSVEAGGGTQYF. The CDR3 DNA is TGTGCCAGCAGCGTAGAAGCGGGGGGCGGTACGCAGTATTTT.

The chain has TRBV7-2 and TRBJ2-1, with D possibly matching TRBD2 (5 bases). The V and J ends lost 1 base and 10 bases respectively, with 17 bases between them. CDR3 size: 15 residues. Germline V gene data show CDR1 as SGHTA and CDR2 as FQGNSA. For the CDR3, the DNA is TGTGCCAGCAGCTTAGGGAGGCCATCCGATGGGGAGCAGTTCTTC. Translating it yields CASSLGRPSDGEQFF.

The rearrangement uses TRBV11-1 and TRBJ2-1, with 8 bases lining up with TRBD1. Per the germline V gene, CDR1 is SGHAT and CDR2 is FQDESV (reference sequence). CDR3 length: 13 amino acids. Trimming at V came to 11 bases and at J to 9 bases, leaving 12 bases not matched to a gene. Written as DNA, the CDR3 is TGTGCCGGAAAGGACAGGGAAGGGCTTGAGCAGTTCTTC. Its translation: CAGKDREGLEQFF.

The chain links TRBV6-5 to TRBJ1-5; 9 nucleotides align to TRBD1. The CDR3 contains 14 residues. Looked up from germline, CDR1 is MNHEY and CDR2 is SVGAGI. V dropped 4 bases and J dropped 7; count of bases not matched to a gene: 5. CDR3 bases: TGTGCCAGCAGTTCGGGGACAGGGTCCCAGCCCCAGCATTTT. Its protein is CASSSGTGSQPQHF.

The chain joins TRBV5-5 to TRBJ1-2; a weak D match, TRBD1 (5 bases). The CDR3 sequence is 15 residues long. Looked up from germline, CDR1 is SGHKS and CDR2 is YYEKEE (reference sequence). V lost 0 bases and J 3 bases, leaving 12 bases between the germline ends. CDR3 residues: CASSLGSRDDYGYTF. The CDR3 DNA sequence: TGTGCCAGCAGCTTGGGTTCCAGGGATGACTATGGCTACACCTTC.

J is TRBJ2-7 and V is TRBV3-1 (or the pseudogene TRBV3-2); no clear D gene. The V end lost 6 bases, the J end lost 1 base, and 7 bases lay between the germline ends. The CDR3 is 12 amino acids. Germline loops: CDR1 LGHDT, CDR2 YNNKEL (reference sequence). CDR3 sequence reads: CASSLWSYEQYF. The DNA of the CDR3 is TGTGCCAGCAGTCTATGGTCCTACGAGCAGTACTTC.

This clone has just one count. This CDR3 reads CASTWGQLDQPQHF. The CDR3 coding sequence is TGTGCCAGTACCTGGGGACAGCTTGATCAGCCCCAGCATTTT. The chain is built from TRBV19 and TRBJ1-5, with 7 bases lining up with TRBD1. V trimming: 7 bases; J trimming: 5 bases; junction bases outside the gene matches: 8. Germline V gene data show CDR1 as LNHDA and CDR2 as SQIVND (reference sequence). This CDR3 comprises 14 residues.

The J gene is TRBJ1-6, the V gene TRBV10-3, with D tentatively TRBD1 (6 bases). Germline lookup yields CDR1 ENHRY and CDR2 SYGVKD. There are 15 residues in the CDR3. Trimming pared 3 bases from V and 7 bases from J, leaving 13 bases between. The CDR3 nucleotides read TGTGCCATCAGTGAAGCGGGACAAGTGAATTCACCCCTCCACTTT. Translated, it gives CAISEAGQVNSPLHF.

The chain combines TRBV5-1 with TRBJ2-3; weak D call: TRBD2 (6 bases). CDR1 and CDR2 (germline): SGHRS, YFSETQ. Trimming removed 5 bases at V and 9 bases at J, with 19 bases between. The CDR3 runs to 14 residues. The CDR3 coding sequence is TGCGCCAGCAGGGCCGGGACTCACATAGGGACGCAGTATTTT. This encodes CASRAGTHIGTQYF.

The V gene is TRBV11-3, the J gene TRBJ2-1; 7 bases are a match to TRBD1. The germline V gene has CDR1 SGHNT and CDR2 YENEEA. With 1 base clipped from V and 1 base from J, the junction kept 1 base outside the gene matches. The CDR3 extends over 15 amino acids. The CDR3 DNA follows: TGTGCCAGCAGCTTAGGACAGGGATCCTACAATGAGCAGTTCTTC. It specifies CASSLGQGSYNEQFF.

CDR3 residues: CASSPVKGQGNTEAFF. The CDR3 coding sequence is TGTGCCAGCTCACCGGTAAAGGGACAGGGAAACACTGAAGCTTTCTTT. This chain connects TRBV18 to TRBJ1-1, with TRBD1 identical over 9 bases. CDR3 size: 16 residues. Per germline, CDR1 KGHSH and CDR2 LQKENI. V trimming: 3 bases; J trimming: 2 bases; junction bases outside the gene matches: 7.

Here the CDR3 reads CASSLAQGGEQYF. As DNA, the CDR3 is TGTGCCAGCAGCTTGGCTCAGGGGGGCGAGCAGTACTTC. J is TRBJ2-7 and V is TRBV5-4; weak D call: TRBD1 (7 bases). The CDR3 is 13 amino acids. V was pared by 0 bases and J by 6 bases, with 10 bases between. CDR1 is SGHNT, CDR2 YYREEE, per germline (reference sequence).

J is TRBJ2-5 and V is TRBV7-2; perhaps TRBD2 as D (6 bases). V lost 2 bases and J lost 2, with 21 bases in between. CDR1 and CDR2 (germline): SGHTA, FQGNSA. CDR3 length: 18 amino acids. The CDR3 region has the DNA TGTGCCAGCAGCTTAACCGCCGGCATGGGGGGACCACAAGAGACCCAGTACTTC. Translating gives CASSLTAGMGGPQETQYF.

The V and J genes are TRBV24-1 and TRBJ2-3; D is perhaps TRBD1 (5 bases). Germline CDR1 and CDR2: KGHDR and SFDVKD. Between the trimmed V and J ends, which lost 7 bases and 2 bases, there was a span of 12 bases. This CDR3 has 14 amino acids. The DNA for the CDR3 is TGTGCCACCAGCCCCCAGGGATCCACAGATACGCAGTATTTT. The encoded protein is CATSPQGSTDTQYF.

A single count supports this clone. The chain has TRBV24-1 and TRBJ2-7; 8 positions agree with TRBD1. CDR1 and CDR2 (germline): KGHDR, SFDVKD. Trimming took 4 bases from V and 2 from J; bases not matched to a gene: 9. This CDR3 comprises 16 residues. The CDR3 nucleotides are TGTGCCACCAGTGACCCCGGACAGGGTCAGCCCTACGAGCAGTACTTC. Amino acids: CATSDPGQGQPYEQYF.

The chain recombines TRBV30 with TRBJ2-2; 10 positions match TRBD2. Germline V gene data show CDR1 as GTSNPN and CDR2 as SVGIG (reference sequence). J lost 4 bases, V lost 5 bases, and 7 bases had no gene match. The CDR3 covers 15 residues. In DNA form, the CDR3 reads TGTGCCTGGGGAACTAGCGGGACTATCACCGGGGAGCTGTTTTTT. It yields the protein CAWGTSGTITGELFF.

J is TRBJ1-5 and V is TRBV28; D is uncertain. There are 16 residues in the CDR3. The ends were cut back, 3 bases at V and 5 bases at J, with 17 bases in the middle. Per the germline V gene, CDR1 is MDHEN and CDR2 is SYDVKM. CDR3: CASSFRNPGADQPQHF. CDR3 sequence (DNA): TGTGCCAGCAGTTTTCGGAACCCGGGAGCGGATCAGCCCCAGCATTTT. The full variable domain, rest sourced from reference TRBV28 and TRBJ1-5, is DVKVTQSSRYLVKRTGEKVFLECVQDMDHENMFWYRQDPGLGLRLIYFSYDVKMKEKGDIPEGYSVSREKKERFSLILESASTNQTSMYLCASSFRNPGADQPQHFGDGTRLSIL.